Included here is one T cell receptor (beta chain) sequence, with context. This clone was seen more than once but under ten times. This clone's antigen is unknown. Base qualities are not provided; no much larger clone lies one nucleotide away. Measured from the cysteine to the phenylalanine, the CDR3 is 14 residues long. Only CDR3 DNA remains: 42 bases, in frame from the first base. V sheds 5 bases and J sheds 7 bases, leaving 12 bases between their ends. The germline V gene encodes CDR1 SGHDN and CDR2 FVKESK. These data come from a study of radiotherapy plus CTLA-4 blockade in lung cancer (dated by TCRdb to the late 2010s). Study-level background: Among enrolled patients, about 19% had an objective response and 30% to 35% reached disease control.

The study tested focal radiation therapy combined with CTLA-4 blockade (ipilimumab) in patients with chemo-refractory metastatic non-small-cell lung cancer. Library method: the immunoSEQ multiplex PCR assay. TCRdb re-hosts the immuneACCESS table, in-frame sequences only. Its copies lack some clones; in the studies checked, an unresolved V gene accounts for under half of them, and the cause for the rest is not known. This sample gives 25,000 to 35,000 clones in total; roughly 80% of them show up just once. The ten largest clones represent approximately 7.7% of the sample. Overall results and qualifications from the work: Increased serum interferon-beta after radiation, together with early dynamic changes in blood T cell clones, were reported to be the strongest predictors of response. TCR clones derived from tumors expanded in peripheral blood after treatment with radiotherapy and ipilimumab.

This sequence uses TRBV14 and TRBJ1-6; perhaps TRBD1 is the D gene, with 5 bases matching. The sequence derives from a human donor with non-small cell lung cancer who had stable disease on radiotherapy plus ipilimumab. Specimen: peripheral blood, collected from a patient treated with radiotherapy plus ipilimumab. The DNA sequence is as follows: TGTGCCAGCAGCTCGGGACTTAAGAATTCACCCCTCCACTTT. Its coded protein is CASSSGLKNSPLHF.